This T cell receptor beta chain came from a study of blood T cell repertoires in COVID-19. About the study: The origin of the acute and convalescent COVID-19 samples was the United States, Italy and Spain. The analysed material was cDNA or gDNA that came from T cells, B-cell-depleted T cells, or PBMCs.

As handled by the study authors: The authors estimated nucleated cell counts from reference gene primer amplification. TCRdb's table, derived via immunoSEQ multiplex PCR, lists solely in-frame clones and lacks some. The DNA gave D and trimming, while V, J and clone size come from that table. The repertoire holds under 200,000 clones, with over 70% as singletons. V was pared by 5 bases and J by 6 bases, with 10 bases of the junction left unmatched. Per the germline V gene, CDR1 is MNHEY and CDR2 is SVGEGT. This CDR3 spans 15 amino acids. The clonotype was recovered from a woman in her sixties with acute or convalescent COVID-19. The chain recombines TRBV6-2 or TRBV6-3 with TRBJ2-1, with 7 bases identical to TRBD1. Material: peripheral blood. The CDR3 region is CASSPAGGTFNEQFF. CDR3 DNA: TGTGCCAGCAGTCCGGCAGGGGGTACGTTCAATGAGCAGTTCTTC.